The 30 T cell receptor beta chains given below trace back to one sample, sequenced in a study of T cells in Graves' hyperthyroidism and ophthalmopathy. Amplification targeted TCR beta CDR3 regions from RNA transcripts. During a first-round RT-PCR of the TCR CDR3, the HTBI primer set was used. TCRdb reanalysed the multiplex PCR reads using MiXCR and keeps one entry per CDR3 protein. The sample includes 140,000 or so distinct CDR3 sequences, more than 20% of them seen just once. Sequencing used blood. Receptor source: a woman aged 45-65 years with Graves' hyperthyroidism that later progressed to Graves' ophthalmopathy.

As to this clonotype: A single base separates this from a much larger clone, so it may be a read error. The chain recombines TRBV3-1 with TRBJ1-2, with D maybe TRBD1 (5 bases). This CDR3 is built from 13 residues. The germline gives CDR1 LGHDT, CDR2 YNNKEL (reference sequence). The CDR3 DNA sequence: TGTGCCAGCAGCCAAGGGGCCAGTTGGGGCTGCACCTTC. Translation gives CASSQGASWGCTF.

The table lists this clonotype with many counts. The rearrangement joins TRBV20-1 to TRBJ2-1, with D perhaps matching TRBD2 (6 bases). This CDR3 comprises 13 residues. CDR1 is DFQATT, CDR2 SNEGSKA, per germline (reference sequence). V was pared by 3 bases and J by 4 bases, with 10 bases between. CDR3 nucleotides: TGCAGTGCTAGCGGGAGTGGTTACAATGAGCAGTTCTTC. Amino acids: CSASGSGYNEQFF.

Ten or more counts support this clonotype. The V and J genes are TRBV11-2 and TRBJ2-2; a possible D gene is TRBD2 (5 bases). CDR3 length: 15 amino acids. Trimming shortened V by 7 bases and J by 0 bases, and 12 bases separated the two germline ends. Germline V gene sequence: CDR1 SGHAT, CDR2 FQNNGV. The CDR3 here is CASTEGNANTGELFF. For the CDR3, the DNA is TGTGCCAGCACCGAGGGTAACGCGAACACCGGGGAGCTGTTTTTT.

This clonotype was counted at least ten times. The chain combines TRBV11-2 with TRBJ1-1; D uncertain. CDR1 and CDR2 (germline): SGHAT, FQNNGV. Trimming left V 6 bases short and J 2 bases short, with 13 bases between. The CDR3 contains 14 residues. The CDR3 DNA reads TGTGCCAGCAGGCCAGGCTACCGTAACACTGAAGCTTTCTTT. It is translated as CASRPGYRNTEAFF.

The chain employs TRBV5-1 and TRBJ1-5, with 8 bases that match TRBD1. In germline, CDR1 is SGHRS, CDR2 YFSETQ. V was pared by 0 bases and J by 6 bases, with 5 bases of the junction left unmatched. This CDR3 has 15 residues. The chain's CDR3 is CASSLGTGIGQPQHF. The DNA of the CDR3 is TGCGCCAGCAGCTTGGGGACAGGGATTGGTCAGCCCCAGCATTTT.

This clonotype was found a few times. The rearrangement links TRBV4-1 to TRBJ2-1; 7 nucleotides match TRBD2. The CDR3 has 17 residues. CDR1 is MGHRA and CDR2 is YSYEKL in the germline V gene. Trimming removed 0 bases from V and 1 base from J; junction bases left unmatched: 6. Here the CDR3 reads CASSQEGLVGSYNEQFF. In nucleotides, the CDR3 is TGCGCCAGCAGCCAAGAAGGACTAGTAGGGTCCTACAATGAGCAGTTCTTC.

Comments on this clonotype: A much more abundant neighbour one base away suggests this may be a read error. This chain uses TRBV11-2 with TRBJ1-3; 7 bases line up with TRBD1. The CDR3 sequence is 15 residues long. Germline lookup yields CDR1 SGHAT and CDR2 FQNNGV. The CDR3 DNA is TGTGCCAGCAGCATCGACAGGGTGTCTGGAAACACCACATATTTT. This encodes CASSIDRVSGNTTYF.

This clonotype was detected a few times. The V call is TRBV27, the J call TRBJ2-2; 9 nucleotides align to TRBD2. CDR3 size: 15 residues. V lost 3 bases and J lost 6; bases outside the gene matches: 5. The V gene's germline CDR1 is MNHEY and CDR2 SMNVEV (reference sequence). The CDR3 spells CASSLISGSAGELFF. The CDR3 DNA is TGTGCCAGCAGTTTGATTAGCGGGAGTGCCGGGGAGCTGTTTTTT.

Ten or more counts support this clonotype. The J gene is TRBJ1-2, the V gene TRBV28; D uncertain. The CDR3 extends over 13 amino acids. The germline gives CDR1 MDHEN, CDR2 SYDVKM. V was trimmed by 4 bases and J by 4 bases, leaving 10 bases between them. The CDR3 sequence: CASSSDTFYGYTF. As DNA, the CDR3 is TGTGCCAGCAGTTCTGACACCTTCTATGGCTACACCTTC.

The V and J genes are TRBV30 and TRBJ2-1; 7 bases agree with TRBD2. This CDR3 has 14 amino acids. The ends lost 4 bases at V and 6 bases at J; junction bases unmatched: 9. The germline gives CDR1 GTSNPN, CDR2 SVGIG (reference sequence). CDR3 amino acids: CAWTSAGAINEQFF. The CDR3 nucleotides are TGTGCCTGGACCAGTGCGGGAGCCATCAATGAGCAGTTCTTC.

V and J are TRBV7-2 and TRBJ2-7; 9 bases align to TRBD2. The CDR3 consists of 14 residues. CDR1 and CDR2 from the germline V gene are SGHTA and FQGNSA. V shed 4 bases, J shed 5 bases, and the junction held 6 bases outside the gene matches. The CDR3: CASSSGSGGDEQYF. CDR3 coding DNA: TGTGCCAGCAGCTCGGGTAGCGGGGGCGACGAGCAGTACTTC.

This clonotype was seen ten or more times. This chain links TRBV5-5 with TRBJ2-7; D perhaps matches TRBD1 (5 bases). The V and J ends lost 0 bases and 2 bases respectively, with 9 bases between them. CDR1 is SGHKS and CDR2 is YYEKEE in the germline V gene (reference sequence). The CDR3 is 14 amino acids. CDR3 nucleotide sequence: TGTGCCAGCAGCTTGGAAAGGGGAACCTACGAGCAGTACTTC. It yields the protein CASSLERGTYEQYF.

In this sample, this clonotype turned up a few times. The V gene is TRBV19, the J gene TRBJ2-1, with 10 bases identical to TRBD2. CDR1 and CDR2 from the germline V gene are LNHDA and SQIVND (reference sequence). This CDR3 is built from 14 residues. V trimming: 7 bases; J trimming: 9 bases; junction bases outside the gene matches: 9. The CDR3 protein is CASTRGLARGEQFF. The CDR3 nucleotides are TGTGCCAGTACCCGGGGACTAGCGAGGGGTGAGCAGTTCTTC.

This chain uses TRBV19 with TRBJ2-3; D is possibly TRBD2 (5 bases). This CDR3 is 13 amino acids long. Per the germline V gene, CDR1 is LNHDA and CDR2 is SQIVND (reference sequence). V was pared by 5 bases and J by 6 bases, with 12 bases between. The CDR3 DNA reads TGTGCCAGTAGTCGGACTGGGATGGATACGCAGTATTTT. Its translation is CASSRTGMDTQYF.

This clonotype was counted many times. The chain is built from TRBV20-1 and TRBJ2-7; 16 bases are a match to TRBD2. The V gene's germline CDR1 is DFQATT and CDR2 SNEGSKA (reference sequence). The length of the CDR3 is 17 residues. V lost 6 bases and J lost 7; bases outside the gene matches: 15. CDR3 DNA: TGCAGTGCCCCGGGGACTAGCGGGAGGGGTCCCTGGGGTGAGCAGTACTTC. The encoded protein is CSAPGTSGRGPWGEQYF.

This clonotype was recorded many times. DNA of the CDR3: TGCAGTGCTATTCTAGGGAACACCTACGAGCAGTACTTC. Encoded protein: CSAILGNTYEQYF. J is TRBJ2-7 and V is TRBV20-1; D call uncertain. Germline CDR1 is DFQATT and CDR2 is SNEGSKA (reference sequence). The CDR3 spans 13 residues. V lost 4 bases, J lost 2 bases, and 12 bases lay in between.

Points on this clonotype: In this CDR3 the conserved last residue, phenylalanine or tryptophan, is missing, so a read error is likely. The chain has TRBV28 and TRBJ2-7, with 7 nucleotides matching TRBD1. Germline-derived CDR1 and CDR2 are MDHEN and SYDVKM. The CDR3 contains 16 residues. V lost 1 base and J lost 2; bases outside the gene matches: 8. CDR3: CASSLSTGHKPYEQYL. The CDR3 DNA follows: TGTGCCAGCAGTTTATCGACAGGGCACAAGCCCTACGAGCAGTACCTC.

This clonotype came up many times. This chain joins TRBV28 and TRBJ2-2, with D uncertain. The CDR3 totals 14 residues. V lost 6 bases to trimming and J lost 0 bases, with 8 bases between them. Germline CDR1 and CDR2: MDHEN and SYDVKM. This CDR3 reads CASRTDSNTGELFF. The DNA for the CDR3 is TGTGCCAGCAGGACCGATTCGAACACCGGGGAGCTGTTTTTT.

This clonotype appeared many times. The chain employs TRBV7-9 and TRBJ2-2; D possibly corresponds to TRBD1 (6 bases). Germline loops: CDR1 SEHNR, CDR2 FQNEAQ (reference sequence). V shed 5 bases and J shed 0 bases, with 16 bases lying between them. CDR3 length: 17 residues. The CDR3 spells CASSVTGRAPNTGELFF. Here the CDR3 DNA reads TGTGCCAGCAGCGTTACAGGGAGAGCTCCGAACACCGGGGAGCTGTTTTTT.

At least ten counts were recorded for this clonotype. The chain has TRBV28 and TRBJ1-2; D call uncertain. This CDR3 is 13 amino acids long. V dropped 6 bases and J dropped 5 bases, with 13 bases sitting between them. From germline, CDR1 is MDHEN and CDR2 SYDVKM. CDR3 DNA: TGTGCCAGCAGATTGGCGATGGGGTATGGCTACACCTTC. Translation: CASRLAMGYGYTF.

V gene TRBV20-1 combines with J gene TRBJ1-1; 8 bases fit TRBD1. V lost 5 bases, J lost 5 bases, and 7 bases stayed unmatched. The germline CDR1 and CDR2 sequences are DFQATT and SNEGSKA (reference sequence). The CDR3 has 13 residues. The CDR3 sequence is CSAPRTGRTEAFF. CDR3 DNA sequence: TGCAGTGCTCCTAGGACAGGGAGAACTGAAGCTTTCTTT.

This chain connects TRBV19 to TRBJ2-2, with TRBD2 identical over 12 bases. Per germline, CDR1 LNHDA and CDR2 SQIVND (reference sequence). Unmatched junction bases numbered 6, after V lost 3 bases and J lost 4 bases. The CDR3 spans 17 residues. The CDR3 loop reads CASSISSGRASTGELFF. The CDR3 DNA follows: TGTGCCAGTAGTATCTCTAGCGGGAGGGCAAGCACCGGGGAGCTGTTTTTT.

The gene calls are TRBV28 and TRBJ2-1, with 7 bases that match TRBD2. The CDR3 contains 17 residues. J lost 3 bases, V lost 5 bases, and 13 bases had no gene match. The germline V gene has CDR1 MDHEN and CDR2 SYDVKM. For the CDR3, the DNA is TGTGCCAGCAGTGGGTTAGAAGCGGGACGTAACTACAATGAGCAGTTCTTC. Its protein is CASSGLEAGRNYNEQFF.

This clonotype was counted ten times or more. This chain connects TRBV11-2 to TRBJ2-3; tentative D call: TRBD2 (6 bases). V shed 2 bases and J shed 6 bases, with 15 bases lying between them. Germline values: CDR1 SGHAT, CDR2 FQNNGV. The CDR3 contains 15 residues. The CDR3, as DNA: TGTGCCAGCAGCTTACGGGGGAGCGCCCCCGATACGCAGTATTTT. Protein: CASSLRGSAPDTQYF. Looking up the rest from reference TRBV11-2 and TRBJ2-3 gives the full variable domain: EAGVAQSPRYKIIEKRQSVAFWCNPISGHATLYWYQQILGQGPKLLIQFQNNGVVDDSQLPKDRFSAERLKGVDSTLKIQPAKLEDSAVYLCASSLRGSAPDTQYFGPGTRLTVL.

In this sample, this clonotype turned up many times. The chain recombines TRBV5-1 with TRBJ1-1, with TRBD1 identical over 11 bases. CDR3 length equals 17 residues. After removal of 6 bases from V and 4 bases from J, the junction contained 14 bases not matched to a gene. CDR1 SGHRS and CDR2 YFSETQ come from the germline V gene. This CDR3 reads CASTMGQGGGRTTEAFF. The CDR3 bases are TGCGCCAGCACTATGGGACAGGGGGGGGGAAGGACCACTGAAGCTTTCTTT.

The chain is built from TRBV7-9 and TRBJ2-7, with unresolved D. The CDR3 loop spans 11 amino acids. CDR1 and CDR2 from the germline V gene are SEHNR and FQNEAQ (reference sequence). V gave up 1 base and J gave up 7 bases, with 5 bases separating them. The CDR3 DNA sequence: TGTGCCAGCAGCTTAGGTCCTGAGCAGTACTTC. Its protein is CASSLGPEQYF.

V is TRBV6-5 and J is TRBJ2-3, with 8 bases aligning to TRBD2. Germline values: CDR1 MNHEY, CDR2 SVGAGI. V lost 2 bases and J lost 4; bases outside the gene matches: 5. The CDR3 covers 15 residues. CDR3 sequence reads: CASSYRGGEPDTQYF. CDR3 nucleotides: TGTGCCAGCAGTTACCGGGGGGGCGAGCCAGATACGCAGTATTTT.

This chain uses TRBV3-1 with TRBJ1-1; a weak D match, TRBD1 (6 bases). This CDR3 has 15 amino acids. V was cut by 4 bases and J by 5 bases, with 17 bases left in between. Germline CDR1 LGHDT, CDR2 YNNKEL (reference sequence). CDR3 protein: CASSPQEAQGTEAFF. The CDR3 DNA reads as TGTGCCAGCAGCCCACAGGAGGCTCAGGGGACTGAAGCTTTCTTT.

This clonotype has more than one count but fewer than ten. The J gene is TRBJ1-5, the V gene TRBV10-3, with 9 positions matching TRBD1. The ends lost 6 bases at V and 6 bases at J; junction bases unmatched: 6. The germline gives CDR1 ENHRY, CDR2 SYGVKD. CDR3 length equals 14 residues. The CDR3 is CAISSGTGSQPQHF. The CDR3 bases are TGTGCCATCAGCTCCGGGACAGGGAGTCAGCCCCAGCATTTT.

This clonotype was observed at least ten times. The V gene is TRBV5-1, the J gene TRBJ2-3, with 9 bases matching TRBD2. The CDR3 is made up of 16 amino acids. V shed 1 base and J 4 bases; nucleotides not matched to a gene: 7. The germline V gene has CDR1 SGHRS and CDR2 YFSETQ. CDR3 coding DNA: TGCGCCAGCAGCTTGATGCCGCGGGAGGGCGCAGATACGCAGTATTTT. Translated, it gives CASSLMPREGADTQYF.